The 6 T cell receptor beta chains reported below all come from one sample, sequenced in a study of metastatic and nonmetastatic thyroid tumors. Ahead of thyroid surgery, no patient had received treatment of any kind. Using MiXCR, TCRdb re-called clones from the PCR reads. The data hold roughly 10,000 clones, with 32% observed a single time. The sequencing input was tumor tissue. All receptors come from a female donor with papillary thyroid cancer or a benign thyroid nodule (not recorded which). Some clones in this sample may be carry-over from other donors' samples.

There are a few counts of this clone. The chain has TRBV6-1 and TRBJ2-3; a weak D match, TRBD2 (6 bases). Germline V lookup: CDR1 MNHNS, CDR2 SASEGT. The V end was cut by 4 bases, the J end by 2 bases, with 16 bases between. The CDR3 totals 16 residues. The CDR3, as DNA: TGTGCCAGCAGTGTTTCAAGAGGGAGGAACACAGATACGCAGTATTTT. Its translation: CASSVSRGRNTDTQYF.

This clone is medium-sized within its sample. The chain carries TRBV5-6 and TRBJ2-3; D assignment may be TRBD1 or TRBD2 (5 bases each). Trimming cost V 1 base and J 2 bases, with 8 bases left between them. The CDR3 has 14 amino acids. Germline V gene data show CDR1 as SGHDT and CDR2 as YYEEEE. The chain's CDR3 is CASSLTGPTDTQYF. The CDR3 bases are TGTGCCAGCAGCTTGACGGGACCCACAGATACGCAGTATTTT.

Notes on this clone: This CDR3 is also generated by other DNA sequences in the sample. The chain couples TRBV28 to TRBJ2-7, with 9 bases lining up with TRBD1. The trim removed 6 bases at V and 3 bases at J, leaving 6 bases unmatched. Germline V gene lookup returns CDR1 MDHEN and CDR2 SYDVKM. This CDR3 has 14 residues. CDR3 nucleotide sequence: TGTGCCAGCAGGGACCCGGGACAGGGCTACGAGCAGTACTTC. This translates into CASRDPGQGYEQYF.

The V gene is TRBV20-1, the J gene TRBJ1-2; D not resolved. This CDR3 has 14 amino acids. Germline V gives CDR1 DFQATT, CDR2 SNEGSKA (reference sequence). The V gene lost 0 bases and the J gene lost 7 bases, with 15 bases spanning the gap. CDR3 sequence: CSAREEYNSFGYTF. CDR3 DNA sequence: TGCAGTGCTAGAGAGGAGTACAACTCATTTGGCTACACCTTC.

This clone is medium-sized in the sample. The DNA for the CDR3 is TGTGCCAGCAGCCAGGGGAGGCCTCTCGAGCAGTACTTC. This gives the protein CASSQGRPLEQYF. V gene TRBV4-2 combines with J gene TRBJ2-7, with D possibly being TRBD2 (6 bases). Trimming left V 3 bases short and J 6 bases short, with 12 bases between. The CDR3 consists of 13 residues. Per the germline V gene, CDR1 is LGHNA and CDR2 is YNFKEQ.

This clone occurred a few times. The rearrangement links TRBV6-5 to TRBJ2-1, with TRBD1 matching over 7 bases. CDR1 and CDR2 from the germline V gene are MNHEY and SVGAGI. This CDR3 has 14 amino acids. With 5 bases clipped from V and 6 bases from J, the junction kept 7 bases outside the gene matches. DNA of the CDR3: TGTGCCAGCAGTAACAGGGGAAGGTCCAATGAGCAGTTCTTC. It encodes CASSNRGRSNEQFF.